Sequencing of this TCR beta chain was carried out in a study of shared clonotypes between healthy human individuals. Whole-study context: The plates for each donor numbered three CD4 naive, three CD4 memory, two CD8 naive and one CD8 memory.

Looked up from germline, CDR1 is ENHRY and CDR2 is SYGVKD. V was clipped by 10 bases and J by 5 bases; unmatched bases: 5. This CDR3 has 12 amino acids. In this sample, this clone turned up once. Its specificity is unknown. Regarding the study as a whole: Clonotypes shared by all four donors outscored non-shared clonotypes in generation probability.

The naive CD8 subset, CD45RO-negative cells positively selected for CCR7, excluded terminally differentiated effector memory CD45RA+ cells. An assay was performed, and its level was deep. The assay was immunoSEQ multiplex PCR, and TCRdb's table has in-frame clones only and misses some. The sample holds some 630,000 clones, roughly 95% seen once. This clonotype originated in a woman aged 30 to 39 in good health. The sequenced sample was naive CD8+ T cells sorted from blood. The chain carries TRBV10-3 and TRBJ2-5; 9 nucleotides match TRBD1. CDR3 loop: CANSDRGETQYF. CDR3 nucleotides: TGTGCCAACTCGGACAGGGGTGAGACCCAGTACTTC.